Detailed here is one T cell receptor beta chain. Its antigen is currently unknown. At one boundary the junction diverges from the germline segment, which might be a read error. Preparation of the TCRbeta library involved a method that used unique molecular identifiers. Each CDR3 protein is one row after TCRdb ran MiXCR on the PCR reads. This sample yields over 200,000 distinct CDR3 sequences, of which about 8.7% are seen a single time; 35% belongs to the top ten. This sample is drawn from a study of T-cell reconstitution after alpha-beta-depleted transplantation in children. Broader study findings: From surviving recipient T cells and thymic progenitors came the high day-60 TCRbeta diversity observed in some patients. Most T-cell counts and diversity one year after the transplant came from T cells that were newly produced. By about two months after transplant, alpha-beta T cells reportedly arose from several hundred graft clones that had expanded.

The germline CDR1 and CDR2 sequences are SGHKS and YYEKEE (reference sequence). The CDR3 is 15 residues long. The chain recombines TRBV5-5 with TRBJ2-2, with 11 bases aligning to TRBD1. The receptor was isolated from a male patient aged 2-15 years who had a stem cell transplant for acute myeloid leukemia, so the T cells may come from the graft donor. Sequencing was performed on PBMCs, mostly from graft donor cells, taken 360 days after TCRalphabeta/CD19-depleted stem cell transplant. The CDR3 loop is CASTLDRGRAGELFF. In DNA form, the CDR3 reads TGTGCCAGCACCTTGGACAGGGGGCGCGCCGGGGAGCTGTTTTTT.